This entry is about one T cell receptor (beta chain). The target antigen is unknown. Germline CDR1 SEHNR, CDR2 FQNEAQ (reference sequence). V was clipped by 2 bases and J by 1 base, with 11 bases between them. This CDR3 has 15 residues. This sample stems from a study of shared clonotypes between healthy human individuals. Turning to the study itself: Donors, aged 18 to 49, were two women and three men. Study conclusions and caveats: Against clonotypes common to all four donors, non-shared ones had lower generation probabilities.

Terminally differentiated effector memory CD45RA+ cells were excluded by CCR7 positive selection of CD45RO-negative cells. TCRdb keeps only in-frame clones here, not all; method: immunoSEQ multiplex PCR. This table has about 600,000 clones, 98% appearing once. This clonotype was obtained from a young man in good health. Sample: naive CD8+ T cells sorted from blood. The chain combines TRBV7-9 with TRBJ2-5, with D tentatively TRBD1 (6 bases). This CDR3 reads CASSLLDSLQETQYF. In DNA form, the CDR3 reads TGTGCCAGCAGCTTACTGGACAGCCTCCAAGAGACCCAGTACTTC.